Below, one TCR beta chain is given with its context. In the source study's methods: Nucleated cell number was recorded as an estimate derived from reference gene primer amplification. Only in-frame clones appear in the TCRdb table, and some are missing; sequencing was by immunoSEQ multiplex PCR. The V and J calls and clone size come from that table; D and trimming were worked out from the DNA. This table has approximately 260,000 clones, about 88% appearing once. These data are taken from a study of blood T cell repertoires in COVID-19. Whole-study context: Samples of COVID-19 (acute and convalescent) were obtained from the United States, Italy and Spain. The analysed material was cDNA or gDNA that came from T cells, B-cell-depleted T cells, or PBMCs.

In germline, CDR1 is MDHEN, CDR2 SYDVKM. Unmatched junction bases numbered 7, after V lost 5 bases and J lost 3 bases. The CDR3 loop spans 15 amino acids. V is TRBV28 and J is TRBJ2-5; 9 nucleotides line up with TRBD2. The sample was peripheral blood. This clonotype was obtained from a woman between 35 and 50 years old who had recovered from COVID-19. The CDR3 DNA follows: TGTGCCAGCAGTCTGGCGGCTAGCGGGGAAGAGACCCAGTACTTC. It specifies CASSLAASGEETQYF.